The clone carrying this T cell receptor (beta chain) appeared a single time. The antigen remains unidentified. The V and J ends lost 7 bases and 4 bases respectively, with 20 bases between them. This CDR3 has 15 residues. The data stem from a study of OX40 agonist ivuxolimab in advanced cancers. Across the whole study: Every 2 weeks, patients received ivuxolimab intravenously, dosed at 0.01 to 10 mg/kg. Patients receiving dose escalation had hepatocellular carcinoma, melanoma, renal cell or head and neck cancer. Anti-PD-1, anti-PD-L1 or anti-CTLA-4 therapy given earlier was allowed, and approximately 40% had some. Points from the study as a whole: CD8+ T cells averaged more expanded clones than CD4+.

TCRdb's copy holds only in-frame clones and misses some; the assay was immunoSEQ multiplex PCR. In the table there are approximately 31,000 clones, roughly 89% of which are singletons. The gene calls are TRBV5-7 and TRBJ1-2; no clear D gene. TRBV5-7 is noted as an ORF with a role that remains uncertain. This specimen was CD4+ or CD8+ T cells sorted from blood, taken in a trial of the OX40 agonist ivuxolimab. This receptor was taken from an adult with an advanced solid tumor such as melanoma, head and neck, liver or kidney cancer. The CDR3 protein is CASRLLREKTYGYTF. The CDR3 nucleotides are TGTGCCAGCCGCCTCTTGCGTGAAAAGACCTATGGCTACACCTTC.